This paragraph covers one T cell receptor (beta chain) sequence. Its antigen is undetermined. As originally analysed: Junction-only sequences produced by ImmunoSEQ had no quality scores, so filtering differed. Assay used: immunoSEQ multiplex PCR; TCRdb lists only in-frame clones, some missing. D and trimming come from the DNA, and the V and J calls and clone size come from that table. The table lists 2 million to 2.5 million clones, about 90% of them singletons, with more than 0.35% in the top ten. These data originate in a study of shared clonotypes between healthy human individuals. Study-level findings and limits: Few donors restricted represented genetic and exposure-history diversity. Generation of non-shared clonotypes was less probable than generation of clonotypes shared by all four donors. A handful of donors showed sharing of about 5.5% of naive CD4 clonotypes.

Germline CDR1 is GTSNPN and CDR2 is SVGIG (reference sequence). The germline V and J ends were trimmed by 3 bases and 7 bases, with 13 bases remaining between them. This CDR3 has 13 amino acids. The chain couples TRBV30 to TRBJ1-5; D call uncertain. This receptor was identified in a man between 18 and 35 years old in good health. Some clones in this sample may be carry-over from other donors' samples. The sequenced sample was naive CD4+ T cells from PBMCs. Subset given: CD45RA+ positively selected. The CDR3 sequence is CAWRGRFGQPQHF. The CDR3 DNA sequence: TGTGCCTGGAGGGGGAGATTCGGCCAGCCCCAGCATTTT. The full variable domain, rest sourced from reference TRBV30 and TRBJ1-5, is SQTIHQWPATLVQPVGSPLSLECTVEGTSNPNLYWYRQAAGRGLQLLFYSVGIGQISSEVPQNLSASRPQDRQFILSSKKLLLSDSGFYLCAWRGRFGQPQHFGDGTRLSIL.